A selection of T cell receptor beta chains follows, all from one sample in a study of molecular identifiers for immune sequencing clone quantification. From the PCR reads, TCRdb called clonotypes with MiXCR, one entry per CDR3 protein. The table includes approximately 550,000 distinct CDR3 sequences, roughly a fifth detected once. The sequenced material came from naive CD8+ T cells from blood, with Jurkat cell RNA spiked in. These receptors came from a human donor in good health. Some libraries in this study had Jurkat cell RNA spiked in. Each CDR3 is given with its conserved first and last residue. Each record gives: V gene, clone size, D gene, J gene, CDR3 DNA, CDR3 protein. A D gene is named only where the DNA matches it firmly. Clone sizes are given selectively: once, few, many, or a class where the clone is expanded.

TRBV6-5,many,TRBD1,TRBJ1-2,TGTGCCAGCAGTTTAGACGGATCAGGGGGAGATGGCTACACCTTC,CASSLDGSGGDGYTF
TRBV7-2,many,TRBD2,TRBJ2-7,TGTGCCAGCAGCGAACTAGCGGGGGGCTACGAGCAGTACTTC,CASSELAGGYEQYF
TRBV4-3,many,-,TRBJ1-6,TGCGCCAGCAGCCAAGATCTGAAAGGGAATTCACCCCTCCACTTT,CASSQDLKGNSPLHF
TRBV9,-,-,TRBJ2-2,TGTGCCAGCAGCGACACCGGGTCCCCTGTAAGGACCGGGGAGCTGTTTTTT,CASSDTGSPVRTGELFF
TRBV5-3,-,-,TRBJ1-4,TGTGCCAACAGCGTGGGGATGCAGGAAGCTAATGAAAAACTGTTTTTT,CANSVGMQEANEKLFF
TRBV7-2,-,TRBD2,TRBJ2-7,TGTGCCAGCAGCATTGTAGCGGGGGGGGACTACGAGCAGTACTTC,CASSIVAGGDYEQYF
TRBV7-2,-,-,TRBJ1-1,TGTGCCGGCAGCTTATTCGGAATGAACACTGAAGCTTTCTTT,CAGSLFGMNTEAFF
TRBV29-1,many,-,TRBJ1-1,TGCAGCGTTGAAGGCGGCCCGAACACTGAAGCTTTCTTT,CSVEGGPNTEAFF
TRBV7-9,many,TRBD2,TRBJ2-2,TGTGCCAGCAGCTTAGCGAGTAGCGGGAAGGCGGGGGAGCTGTTTTTT,CASSLASSGKAGELFF
TRBV28,many,TRBD2,TRBJ2-3,TGTGCCAGTAACTCCCAACTAGCGTTCAGTATCACAGATACGCAGTATTTT,CASNSQLAFSITDTQYF
TRBV12-3/TRBV12-4,-,TRBD2,TRBJ2-3,TGTGCCAGCGTTACTAGCGGGAATATAAATACGCAGTATTTT,CASVTSGNINTQYF
TRBV5-3,-,TRBD1,TRBJ2-5,TGTGCCAGCAACTCCAGGACAGGGGGGCCAGAGACCCAGTACTTC,CASNSRTGGPETQYF
TRBV7-8,many,-,TRBJ2-7,TGTGCCAGCAGCTTCGGGAAAGGCTACGAGCAGTACTTC,CASSFGKGYEQYF